The entry that follows covers one T cell receptor beta chain sequence. The target antigen is unknown. TCRdb fed the RT-PCR reads into MiXCR, producing one record per CDR3 protein. Of about 240,000 distinct CDR3 sequences in the sample, less than 15% were seen once. This sample was taken from a study of response to subunit inactivated influenza vaccine. The study, taken as a whole, reports: It was the authors' suggestion that each seasonal influenza vaccination recruits few new T cells.

Germline loops: CDR1 SGHRS, CDR2 YFSETQ. The ends were cut back, 6 bases at V and 2 bases at J, with 16 bases in the middle. CDR3 length: 15 amino acids. The sequence was obtained from a man aged 45-65 years who received an inactivated influenza vaccine. V gene TRBV5-1 combines with J gene TRBJ2-3; the D gene is possibly TRBD2 (6 bases). Sample: non-naive T cells sorted from PBMCs, taken 14 to 15 days before vaccination. CDR3 in amino acids: CASTNGRGYTDTQYF. CDR3 in DNA: TGCGCCAGCACCAACGGTCGGGGGTACACAGATACGCAGTATTTT.